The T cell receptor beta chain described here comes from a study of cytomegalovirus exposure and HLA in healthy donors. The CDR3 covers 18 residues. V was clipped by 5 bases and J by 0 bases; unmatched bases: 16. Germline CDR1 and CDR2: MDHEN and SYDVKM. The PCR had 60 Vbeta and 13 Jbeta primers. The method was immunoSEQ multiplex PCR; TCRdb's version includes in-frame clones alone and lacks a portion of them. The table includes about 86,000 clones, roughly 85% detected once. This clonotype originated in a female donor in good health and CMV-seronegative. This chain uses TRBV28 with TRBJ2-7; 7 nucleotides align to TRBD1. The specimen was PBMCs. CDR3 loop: CASSTEQWLQGNSYEQYF. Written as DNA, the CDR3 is TGTGCCAGCAGTACCGAACAGTGGTTACAGGGGAACTCCTACGAGCAGTACTTC.